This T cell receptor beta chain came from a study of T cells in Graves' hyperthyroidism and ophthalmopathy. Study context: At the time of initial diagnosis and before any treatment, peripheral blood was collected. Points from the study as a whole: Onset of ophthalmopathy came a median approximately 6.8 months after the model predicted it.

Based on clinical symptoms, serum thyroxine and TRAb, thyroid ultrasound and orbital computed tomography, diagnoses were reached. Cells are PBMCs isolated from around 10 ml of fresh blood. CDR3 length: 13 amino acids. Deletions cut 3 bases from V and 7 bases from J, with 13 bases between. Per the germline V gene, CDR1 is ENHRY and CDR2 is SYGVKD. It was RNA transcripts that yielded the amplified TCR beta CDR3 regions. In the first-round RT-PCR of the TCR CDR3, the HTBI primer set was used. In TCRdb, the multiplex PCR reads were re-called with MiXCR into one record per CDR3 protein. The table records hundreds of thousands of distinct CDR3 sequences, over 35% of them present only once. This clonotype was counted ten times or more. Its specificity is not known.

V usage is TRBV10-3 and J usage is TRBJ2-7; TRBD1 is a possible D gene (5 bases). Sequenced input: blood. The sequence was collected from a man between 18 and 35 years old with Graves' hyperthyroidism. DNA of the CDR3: TGTGCCATCAGTGAACAGGTTTTAGGTGAGCAGTACTTC. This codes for CAISEQVLGEQYF.